These 29 T cell receptor beta chains were sequenced from one sample in a study of lymphopenia after photon versus proton radiotherapy. Sequenced by immunoSEQ multiplex PCR; TCRdb stores in-frame clones only, minus some. The repertoire holds 65,000 or so clones, with 75% to 90% as singletons. The specimen was peripheral blood, collected from a patient treated with proton-based radiotherapy. These receptors all come from a man of 80 years or more with esophageal cancer.

The chain combines TRBV6-6 with TRBJ1-4; D gene uncertain. Trimming took 4 bases from V and 10 from J, leaving 7 bases between them. The CDR3 consists of 11 residues. Germline V gene sequence: CDR1 MNHNY, CDR2 SVGAGI (reference sequence). The CDR3, as DNA: TGTGCCAGCAGTTCGGCCCGAAAACTGTTTTTT. Amino acid sequence: CASSSARKLFF.

The rearrangement uses TRBV5-4 and TRBJ2-3; D remains ambiguous. This CDR3 comprises 13 residues. V lost 3 bases and J lost 1, with 6 bases in between. Germline values: CDR1 SGHNT, CDR2 YYREEE (reference sequence). This CDR3 is CASSSQGTDTQYF. The CDR3 coding sequence is TGTGCCAGCAGCTCTCAGGGCACAGATACGCAGTATTTT.

This chain joins TRBV29-1 and TRBJ2-5; D gene ambiguous. CDR1 SQVTM and CDR2 ANQGSEA come from the germline V gene. CDR3 length equals 13 residues. V lost 2 bases to trimming and J lost 5 bases, with 12 bases between them. This CDR3 reads CSVEPGRGETQYF. CDR3 nucleotides: TGCAGCGTTGAACCCGGTCGAGGTGAGACCCAGTACTTC.

This chain links TRBV7-2 with TRBJ2-7, with 9 positions matching TRBD1. V trimming: 5 bases; J trimming: 4 bases; junction bases outside the gene matches: 6. There are 14 residues in the CDR3. Germline CDR1 SGHTA, CDR2 FQGNSA. Written as DNA, the CDR3 is TGTGCCAGCAGCAAGGGACAGGGACCATACGAGCAGTACTTC. Translating it yields CASSKGQGPYEQYF.

This chain joins TRBV11-2 and TRBJ2-7; perhaps TRBD2 as D (5 bases). The length of the CDR3 is 14 residues. V lost 6 bases and J lost 4, with 16 bases in between. Germline CDR1 reads SGHAT; CDR2 reads FQNNGV. The CDR3 reads CASSGGGWSYEQYF. DNA for the CDR3: TGTGCCAGCAGTGGAGGCGGGTGGTCATACGAGCAGTACTTC.

The chain links TRBV18 to TRBJ2-1; 11 positions agree with TRBD2. J lost 5 bases, V lost 5 bases, and 5 bases had no gene match. There are 15 residues in the CDR3. CDR1 and CDR2 (germline): KGHSH, LQKENI. The CDR3 sequence: CASSELAGVNNEQFF. In DNA form, the CDR3 reads TGTGCCAGCTCAGAACTAGCGGGAGTTAACAATGAGCAGTTCTTC.

The chain joins TRBV7-9 to TRBJ1-1; 7 bases line up with TRBD1. The CDR3 loop spans 17 amino acids. The ends lost 0 bases at V and 5 bases at J; junction bases unmatched: 12. CDR1 and CDR2 (germline): SEHNR, FQNEAQ (reference sequence). CDR3 region: CASSLASWRGRITEAFF. In DNA, the CDR3 is TGTGCCAGCAGCTTAGCGAGTTGGAGGGGGCGAATAACTGAAGCTTTCTTT.

CDR3: CASSRDRAHTDTQYF. DNA for the CDR3: TGCGCCAGCAGCCGAGACAGGGCCCACACAGATACGCAGTATTTT. The rearrangement links TRBV4-3 to TRBJ2-3; 7 bases fit TRBD1. Germline lookup yields CDR1 LGHNA and CDR2 YSLEER. CDR3 length: 15 residues. The J segment lost 2 bases and the V segment lost 4 bases, leaving 6 bases of the junction unmatched.

The rearrangement uses TRBV19 and TRBJ2-3, with TRBD1 matching 9 bases. CDR3 length: 18 amino acids. Germline V gives CDR1 LNHDA, CDR2 SQIVND (reference sequence). J was trimmed by 2 bases and V by 5 bases; bases with no gene match: 14. CDR3 protein: CASSLRTPGTGTTDTQYF. Here the CDR3 DNA reads TGTGCCAGTAGTCTCCGAACCCCCGGGACAGGGACCACAGATACGCAGTATTTT.

This clone showed up just once. The rearrangement links TRBV5-4 to TRBJ2-1; 11 positions agree with TRBD2. The V and J ends lost 10 bases and 12 bases, in that order; junction bases with no gene match: 18. Germline loops: CDR1 SGHNT, CDR2 YYREEE (reference sequence). This CDR3 is built from 15 residues. CDR3 sequence reads: CAGSRGSGGGQRQFF. CDR3 DNA sequence: TGTGCCGGAAGCCGAGGTAGCGGGGGGGGACAGAGGCAGTTCTTC.

The chain combines TRBV5-1 with TRBJ1-4; tentatively, D is TRBD1 (6 bases). V was clipped by 3 bases and J by 8 bases, with 17 bases between them. The CDR3 is 15 amino acids. The germline CDR1 and CDR2 sequences are SGHRS and YFSETQ. CDR3 nucleotides: TGCGCCAGCAGCTCCTTAGGGGGGGAATGGGAAAAACTGTTTTTT. Protein: CASSSLGGEWEKLFF.

The rearrangement joins TRBV19 to TRBJ1-1; D perhaps matches TRBD1 (5 bases). The length of the CDR3 is 14 residues. Trimming took off 1 base at V and 1 base at J, with 7 bases between the two ends. Looked up from germline, CDR1 is LNHDA and CDR2 is SQIVND (reference sequence). The CDR3 sequence: CASSIGGTNTEAFF. CDR3 DNA sequence: TGTGCCAGTAGTATAGGAGGGACGAACACTGAAGCTTTCTTT.

The V gene is TRBV7-2, the J gene TRBJ2-1; TRBD1 aligns across 8 bases. The CDR3 is 15 amino acids. The germline V gene has CDR1 SGHTA and CDR2 FQGNSA. V lost 2 bases, J lost 10 bases, and 10 bases stayed unmatched. CDR3 nucleotides: TGTGCCAGCAGCTTAATAACAGGGGGGCTCGGGGAGCAGTTCTTC. Residues: CASSLITGGLGEQFF.

This chain links TRBV7-9 with TRBJ2-3; D remains ambiguous. Trimming stripped 1 base from V and 2 bases from J, with 4 bases between. This CDR3 comprises 13 residues. Germline-derived CDR1 and CDR2 are SEHNR and FQNEAQ (reference sequence). The CDR3 DNA is TGTGCCAGCAGCTTAGGAGCCACAGATACGCAGTATTTT. As protein: CASSLGATDTQYF.

This sequence joins TRBV4-1 and TRBJ2-1, with D hard to call. This CDR3 contains 16 residues. The germline V gene encodes CDR1 MGHRA and CDR2 YSYEKL. V was clipped by 0 bases and J by 2 bases, with 11 bases between them. The CDR3 bases are TGCGCCAGCAGCCAAGATTGGCTAGTTGCCTACAATGAGCAGTTCTTC. This sequence encodes CASSQDWLVAYNEQFF.

The rearrangement joins TRBV11-2 to TRBJ2-5; no reliable D call. There are 12 residues in the CDR3. Germline loops: CDR1 SGHAT, CDR2 FQNNGV. V lost 7 bases and J lost 5, with 11 bases in between. In nucleotides, the CDR3 is TGTGCCAGCACCCTCAATGGCGAGACCCAGTACTTC. This translates into CASTLNGETQYF.

The chain's CDR3 is CATMDSSNTEAFF. The CDR3 region has the DNA TGTGCCACTATGGACAGTTCGAACACTGAAGCTTTCTTT. The J gene is TRBJ1-1, the V gene TRBV6-5; a weak D match, TRBD1 (6 bases). Trimming shortened V by 10 bases and J by 1 base, and 13 bases separated the two germline ends. CDR3 length equals 13 residues. The V gene's germline CDR1 is MNHEY and CDR2 SVGAGI.

This clone was counted once. V is TRBV10-3 and J is TRBJ1-2; tentatively, D is TRBD1 (6 bases). The length of the CDR3 is 18 residues. Germline V lookup: CDR1 ENHRY, CDR2 SYGVKD. Trimming cost V 2 bases and J 5 bases, with 24 bases left between them. The CDR3 coding sequence is TGTGCCATCAGTGAGGCACACCTCCGTTGGGGGGCGAATTATGGCTACACCTTC. Its translation is CAISEAHLRWGANYGYTF.

This clone was found once. The chain uses TRBV4-3 and TRBJ2-3; tentatively, D is TRBD1 or TRBD2 (5 bases each). CDR1 is LGHNA and CDR2 is YSLEER in the germline V gene. This CDR3 spans 16 amino acids. With 3 bases removed from V and 0 bases from J, the gap between germline ends came to 13 bases. The CDR3 region is CASSQGSGSSTDTQYF. The CDR3, as DNA: TGCGCCAGCAGCCAGGGGTCAGGGAGTAGCACAGATACGCAGTATTTT.

This chain joins TRBV5-1 and TRBJ1-2; weak D call: TRBD1 (5 bases). V was trimmed by 3 bases and J by 0 bases, leaving 12 bases between them. Germline V gene data show CDR1 as SGHRS and CDR2 as YFSETQ. The CDR3 is made up of 15 amino acids. The CDR3 DNA is TGCGCCAGCAGCTCAGGGACCGCTGCTAACTATGGCTACACCTTC. Residues: CASSSGTAANYGYTF.

This CDR3 is CASGAGAADTQYF. Here the CDR3 DNA reads TGTGCCAGTGGGGCGGGGGCAGCGGATACGCAGTATTTT. The chain has TRBV6-4 and TRBJ2-3; a weak D match, TRBD2 (7 bases). V was pared by 9 bases and J by 6 bases, with 16 bases between. The CDR3 covers 13 residues. From germline, CDR1 is MRHNA and CDR2 SNTAGT.

The chain combines TRBV2 with TRBJ2-3, with 7 positions matching TRBD1. The CDR3 has 15 residues. V trimming: 4 bases; J trimming: 4 bases; junction bases outside the gene matches: 8. Germline V gene sequence: CDR1 SNHLY, CDR2 FYNNEI. Here the CDR3 reads CASSGVGGDADTQYF. In nucleotides, the CDR3 is TGTGCCAGCAGTGGCGTAGGGGGCGACGCAGATACGCAGTATTTT.

V usage is TRBV29-1 and J usage is TRBJ2-2; 7 bases are shared with TRBD2. The CDR3 runs to 14 residues. Germline CDR1 is SQVTM and CDR2 is ANQGSEA. V lost 2 bases to trimming and J lost 6 bases; unmatched junction nucleotides: 6. CDR3 coding DNA: TGCAGCGTTGAAAGGCAAGGACTAGCCGGGGAGCTGTTTTTT. It codes for CSVERQGLAGELFF.

The J gene is TRBJ1-5, the V gene TRBV28; D is ambiguous. The length of the CDR3 is 19 residues. Looked up from germline, CDR1 is MDHEN and CDR2 is SYDVKM. V was shortened by 6 bases and J by 0 bases, with 24 bases between the two germline ends. The CDR3 here is CASRPARRRYLNSNQPQHF. The CDR3 nucleotides read TGTGCCAGCAGGCCTGCCCGGCGGCGGTATCTCAATAGCAATCAGCCCCAGCATTTT.

The chain recombines TRBV7-2 with TRBJ1-4; D may be TRBD1 (6 bases). The length of the CDR3 is 14 residues. Germline values: CDR1 SGHTA, CDR2 FQGNSA. Trimming removed 5 bases from V and 6 bases from J, with 13 bases in between. The chain's CDR3 is CASSEQGGDEKLFF. CDR3 coding DNA: TGTGCCAGCAGCGAACAGGGAGGGGATGAAAAACTGTTTTTT.

This clone was detected once. The rearrangement joins TRBV16 to TRBJ1-3, with D hard to call. CDR3 length: 14 residues. The germline gives CDR1 KGHSY, CDR2 FQNENV. V lost 4 bases to trimming and J lost 2 bases, with 9 bases between them. The CDR3: CASSLRGAGNTIYF. Here the CDR3 DNA reads TGTGCCAGCAGCCTCCGCGGGGCTGGAAACACCATATATTTT.

By share of the sample, this clone is medium-sized. This chain connects TRBV11-2 to TRBJ1-3; no clear D. This CDR3 comprises 14 residues. CDR1 and CDR2 from the germline V gene are SGHAT and FQNNGV. V gave up 4 bases and J gave up 4 bases, with 11 bases separating them. CDR3 sequence: CASSSIVGGNTIYF. The CDR3 DNA follows: TGTGCCAGCAGCTCTATCGTGGGGGGAAACACCATATATTTT.

This clone was counted only a few times. V usage is TRBV5-1 and J usage is TRBJ2-1, with TRBD1 matching 9 bases. The V gene end was trimmed by 4 bases and the J gene end by 1 base; junction bases not matched to a gene: 6. CDR1 SGHRS and CDR2 YFSETQ come from the germline V gene. The CDR3 length is 16 residues. CDR3 loop: CASSPAGTGSYNEQFF. CDR3 sequence (DNA): TGCGCCAGCAGCCCCGCCGGGACAGGGTCCTACAATGAGCAGTTCTTC.

V and J are TRBV7-2 and TRBJ1-5; no definite D call. The CDR3 loop spans 13 amino acids. Trimming took off 5 bases at V and 4 bases at J, with 9 bases between the two ends. Per germline, CDR1 SGHTA and CDR2 FQGNSA. DNA of the CDR3: TGTGCCAGCAGCCTAGACCCAAATCAGCCCCAGCATTTT. Translation gives CASSLDPNQPQHF. Variable domain in full (rest from reference TRBV7-2 and TRBJ1-5): GAGVSQSPSNKVTEKGKDVELRCDPISGHTALYWYRQSLGQGLEFLIYFQGNSAPDKSGLPSDRFSAERTGGSVSTLTIQRTQQEDSAVYLCASSLDPNQPQHFGDGTRLSIL.